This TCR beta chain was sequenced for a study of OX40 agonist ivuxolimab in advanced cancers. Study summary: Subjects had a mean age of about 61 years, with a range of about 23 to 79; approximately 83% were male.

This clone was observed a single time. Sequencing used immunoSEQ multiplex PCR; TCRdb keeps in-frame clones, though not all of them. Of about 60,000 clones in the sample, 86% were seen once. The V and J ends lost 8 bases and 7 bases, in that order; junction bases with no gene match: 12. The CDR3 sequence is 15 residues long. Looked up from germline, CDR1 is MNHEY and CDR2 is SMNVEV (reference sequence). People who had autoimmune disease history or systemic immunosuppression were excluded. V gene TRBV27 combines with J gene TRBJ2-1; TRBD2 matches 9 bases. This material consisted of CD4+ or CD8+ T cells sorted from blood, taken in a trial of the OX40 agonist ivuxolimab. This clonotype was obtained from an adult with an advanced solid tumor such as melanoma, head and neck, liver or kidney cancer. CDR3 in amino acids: CASRGGASGDNEQFF. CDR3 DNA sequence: TGTGCCAGCCGCGGGGGGGCAAGCGGGGATAATGAGCAGTTCTTC.